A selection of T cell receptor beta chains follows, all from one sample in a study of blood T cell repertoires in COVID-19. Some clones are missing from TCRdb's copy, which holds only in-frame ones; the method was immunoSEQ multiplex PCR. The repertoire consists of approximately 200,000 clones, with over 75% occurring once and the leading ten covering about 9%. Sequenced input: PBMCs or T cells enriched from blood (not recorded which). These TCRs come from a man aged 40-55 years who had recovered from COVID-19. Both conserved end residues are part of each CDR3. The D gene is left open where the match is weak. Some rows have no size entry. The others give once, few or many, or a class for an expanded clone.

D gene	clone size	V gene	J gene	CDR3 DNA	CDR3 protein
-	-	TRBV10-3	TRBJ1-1	TGTGCCATCAGTGCCGGAGCGGGGAACACTGAAGCTTTCTTT	CAISAGAGNTEAFF
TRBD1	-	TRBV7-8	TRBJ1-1	TGTGCCAGCAGCCCGAAGGTGCACAGGGGTTCAAACACTGAAGCTTTCTTT	CASSPKVHRGSNTEAFF
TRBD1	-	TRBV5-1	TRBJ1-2	TGCGCCAGCAGCTTGAGGGGGGACAGGGGGCCCGCTGACTATGGCTACACCTTC	CASSLRGDRGPADYGYTF
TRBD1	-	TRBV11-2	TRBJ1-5	TGTGCCAGCAGCCTAAGGGCAGGGGGAAATCAGCCCCAGCATTTT	CASSLRAGGNQPQHF
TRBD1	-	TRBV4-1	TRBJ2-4	TGCGCCAGCAGCCAACCTGGACAGGCCGTTTCTGGCATTCAGTACTTC	CASSQPGQAVSGIQYF
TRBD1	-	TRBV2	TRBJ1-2	TGTGCCAGCAGTGTACAGGGGAATGGCTACACCTTC	CASSVQGNGYTF
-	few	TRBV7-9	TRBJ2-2	TGTGCCAGCAGAGGAGGGCCGAACACCGGGGAGCTGTTTTTT	CASRGGPNTGELFF
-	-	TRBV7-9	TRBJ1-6	TGTGCCAGCAGCCGGGATAATTCACCCCTCCACTTT	CASSRDNSPLHF
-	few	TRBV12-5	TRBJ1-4	TGTGCTAGTGGTTTGTCGGGACACGTTGGTAGTCAGGGAAAACTGTTTTTT	CASGLSGHVGSQGKLFF
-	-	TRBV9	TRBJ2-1	TGTGCCAGCAGCGTAGCTAACGCTAATGAGCAGTTCTTC	CASSVANANEQFF
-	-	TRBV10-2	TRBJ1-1	TGCGCCAGCAGTGTGGGCAGCCACACTGAAGCTTTCTTT	CASSVGSHTEAFF
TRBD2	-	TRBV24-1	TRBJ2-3	TGTGCCACCAGTGACCTGAGCGGGACTAGCACAGATACGCAGTATTTT	CATSDLSGTSTDTQYF
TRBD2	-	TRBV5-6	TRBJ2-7	TGTGCCAGCAGCTTGAGGGCTAGCGGGCCTACCTACGAGCAGTACTTC	CASSLRASGPTYEQYF
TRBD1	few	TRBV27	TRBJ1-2	TGTGCCAGCAGTTTTGGACGGAGGCGTCTCGGTGGACAGGGCAAGGACTATGGCTACACCTTC	CASSFGRRRLGGQGKDYGYTF
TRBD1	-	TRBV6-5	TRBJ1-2	TGTGCCAGCAGCCTACAGGGGGGGTATGGCTACACCTTC	CASSLQGGYGYTF
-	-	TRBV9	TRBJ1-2	TGTGCCAGCAGCGTAGCCCCTACGAGCTATGGCTACACCTTC	CASSVAPTSYGYTF
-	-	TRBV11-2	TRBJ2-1	TGTGCCAGCAGCCCACACTACAATGAGCAGTTCTTC	CASSPHYNEQFF
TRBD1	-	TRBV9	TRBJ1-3	TGTGCCAGCAGCGCTACAGGGGTAGGAAACACCATATATTTT	CASSATGVGNTIYF
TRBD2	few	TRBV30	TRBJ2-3	TGTGCCTGGAGCGGCTATACCCCTGCTGGTACTAGCGGGGGGAGCACAGATACGCAGTATTTT	CAWSGYTPAGTSGGSTDTQYF
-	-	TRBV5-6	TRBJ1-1	TGTGCCAGCAGCCAGGGTGACACTGAAGCTTTCTTT	CASSQGDTEAFF
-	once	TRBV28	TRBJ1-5	TGTGCCAGCCCTGCCGGGACACTCAGTGTGGGCAATCAGCCCCAGCATTTT	CASPAGTLSVGNQPQHF
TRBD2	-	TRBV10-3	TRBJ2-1	TGTGCCATCAGTGAGAAGGAACTAGCGGGAGCCAATGAGCAGTTCTTC	CAISEKELAGANEQFF
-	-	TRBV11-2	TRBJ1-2	TGTGCCAGCAGCTTAGACGCGGGCGTAGGCAGCTATGGCTACACCTTC	CASSLDAGVGSYGYTF
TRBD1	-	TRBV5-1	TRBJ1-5	TGCGCCAGCAGCTTGGAAGGACAGGGCCCTCAGCCCCAGCATTTT	CASSLEGQGPQPQHF
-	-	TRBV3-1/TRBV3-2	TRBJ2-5	TGTGCCAGCAGCCAAGATTTTGCGGGTCGGAAGACCCAGTACTTC	CASSQDFAGRKTQYF
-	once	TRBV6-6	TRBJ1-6	TGTGCCAGCAGGAGGGACTCCCTTAATTCACCCCTCCACTTT	CASRRDSLNSPLHF
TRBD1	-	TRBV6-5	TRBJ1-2	TGTGCCAGCAGTTATGGGACAGGGCGGGGCTACACCTTC	CASSYGTGRGYTF
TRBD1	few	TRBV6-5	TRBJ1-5	TGTGCCAGCAGATACACGACAGGGGGTGGTCAGCCCCAGCATTTT	CASRYTTGGGQPQHF
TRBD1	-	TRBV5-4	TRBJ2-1	TGTGCCAGCAGCCACCGTGACAGGGGAAACAATGAGCAGTTCTTC	CASSHRDRGNNEQFF
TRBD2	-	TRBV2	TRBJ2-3	TGTGCCAGCAGGGAACTAGCGGGAACAACAGATACGCAGTATTTT	CASRELAGTTDTQYF
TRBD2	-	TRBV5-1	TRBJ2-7	TGCGCCAGCAGCTTGTCGGCTAGCGGGACGTACGAGCAGTACTTC	CASSLSASGTYEQYF
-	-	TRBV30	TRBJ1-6	TGTGCCTTGGGGACAACGAGGAATTCACCCCTCCACTTT	CALGTTRNSPLHF
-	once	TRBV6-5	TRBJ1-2	TGCGCCAGCGGAGGAGGACAGACTCCTATAGGCTACACCTTC	CASGGGQTPIGYTF
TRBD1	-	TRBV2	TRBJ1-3	TGTGCCAGCAGTGGCCAGGGACAGGGGAACACCATATATTTT	CASSGQGQGNTIYF
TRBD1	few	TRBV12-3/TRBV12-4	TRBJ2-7	TGTGCCAGCAGTTGGACAGGGTTGGAGCAGTACTTC	CASSWTGLEQYF
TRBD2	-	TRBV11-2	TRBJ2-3	TGTGCCAGCGGACTAGCGGGCACAGATACGCAGTATTTT	CASGLAGTDTQYF
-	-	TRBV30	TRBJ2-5	TGTGCCTGGAGTGTACTCTCGGAGGAGACCCAGTACTTC	CAWSVLSEETQYF
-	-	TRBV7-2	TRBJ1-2	TGTGCCAGCAGCTTAGACAGATATGGCTACACCTTC	CASSLDRYGYTF
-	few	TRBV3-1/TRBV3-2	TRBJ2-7	TGTGCCAGCAGTCAAGCGACAGAGCAGTACTTC	CASSQATEQYF
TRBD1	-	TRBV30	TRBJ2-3	TGTGCCTGGAGCTCAACAGGGGGGACAAATACGCAGTATTTT	CAWSSTGGTNTQYF
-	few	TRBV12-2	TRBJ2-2	TGTGCAAGTCGCTCAATCCTCCAGGGGAGTGTGACCGGGGAGCTGTTTTTT	CASRSILQGSVTGELFF
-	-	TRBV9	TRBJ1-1	TGTGCCAGCAGCGCTAGTATAGGGAGCGCTTTCTTT	CASSASIGSAFF
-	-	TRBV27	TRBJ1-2	TGTGCCAGCAGTGTGACCAGCGCCCTAGTTCTGGGCTACACCTTC	CASSVTSALVLGYTF
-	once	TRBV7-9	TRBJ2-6	TGTGCCAGCAGCTCCCCGTCCGGGTCTGGGGCCAACGTCCTGACTTTC	CASSSPSGSGANVLTF
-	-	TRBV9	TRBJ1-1	TGTGCCAGCAGCGTAGGCGCTGAAGCTTTCTTT	CASSVGAEAFF
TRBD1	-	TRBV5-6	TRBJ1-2	TGTGCCAGCAGCTACGACAGGGTCTATGGCTACACCTTC	CASSYDRVYGYTF
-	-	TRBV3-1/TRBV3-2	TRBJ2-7	TGTGCCAGCAGCCAAGTGGTCGGAGGGTCCGACGAGCAGTACTTC	CASSQVVGGSDEQYF
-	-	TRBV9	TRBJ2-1	TGTGCCAGCAGCCCCAGCGAGGGTTTATCGTTTCATGAGCAGTTCTTC	CASSPSEGLSFHEQFF
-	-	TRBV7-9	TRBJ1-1	TGTGCCAGCAGCCAACAGGGTCCCCACACTGAAGCTTTCTTT	CASSQQGPHTEAFF
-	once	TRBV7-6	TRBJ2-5	TGTGCCAGCAGCGGACATACGGGACTCCAAGAGACCCAGTACTTC	CASSGHTGLQETQYF
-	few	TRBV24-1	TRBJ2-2	TGTGCCACCAGTGATTCGCAGGGGTCCGGGGAGCTGTTTTTT	CATSDSQGSGELFF
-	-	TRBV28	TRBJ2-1	TGTGCCAGCACCTTGGTGGCTGGTGAGCAGTTCTTC	CASTLVAGEQFF
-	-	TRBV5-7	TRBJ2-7	TGTGCCAGCAGCCCTTCCTACGAGCAGTACTTC	CASSPSYEQYF
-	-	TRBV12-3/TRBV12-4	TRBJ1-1	TGTGCCAGCAGCCAGGGTGGAACTGAAGCTTTCTTT	CASSQGGTEAFF
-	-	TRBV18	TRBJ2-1	TGTGCCAGCTCACCCGGACAAACCTATAGCTCCTACAATGAGCAGTTCTTC	CASSPGQTYSSYNEQFF
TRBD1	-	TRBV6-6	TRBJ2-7	TGTGCCAGCAGTTACCGGGACAGAGGAGTTTCTTACGAGCAGTACTTC	CASSYRDRGVSYEQYF
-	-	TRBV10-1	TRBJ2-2	TGCGCCAGCAGGGTGGGCGACACCGGGGAGCTGTTTTTT	CASRVGDTGELFF
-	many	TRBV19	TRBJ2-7	TGTGCCAGTAGTATAGGGAGTGTTGGGGCGAGCTACGAGCAGTACTTC	CASSIGSVGASYEQYF
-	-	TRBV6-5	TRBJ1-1	TGTGCCAGCAGTTACTCGTTTACGGTTAACACTGAAGCTTTCTTT	CASSYSFTVNTEAFF